Listed here are 3 T cell receptor beta chains from one sample, sequenced in a study of vaccination and CD4 T cells after COVID-19. No antigen has been identified for these receptors. Described treatment: approximately 9-day PBMC culture with coronavirus spike peptide pools or control peptides (ViraFEST assay). One should note that the unexposed donor's CD4+ T cells were collected before the COVID-19 pandemic (2011-2018). Sequence data for DNA of cultured CD4+ T cells were generated by the Oncomine TCR Beta short-read assay. TCRdb analysed the PCR reads with MiXCR anew, one entry per CDR3 protein. The sample yields several thousand distinct CDR3 sequences, 50% seen once. Sample: CD4+ T cells from blood, cultured in vitro. These receptors were taken from a human donor in good health.

CDR3 DNA sequence: TGTGCCAGCAGTTTAGAAGGTGGCAGTTGGTCGAATGAGCAGTTCTTC. Translating it yields CASSLEGGSWSNEQFF. V usage is TRBV27 and J usage is TRBJ2-1; no clear D. V dropped 2 bases and J dropped 7 bases, with 18 bases sitting between them. The germline gives CDR1 MNHEY, CDR2 SMNVEV (reference sequence). The CDR3 covers 16 residues.

V gene TRBV27 combines with J gene TRBJ2-3; D perhaps matches TRBD1 (5 bases). V lost 5 bases and J lost 2, with 11 bases in between. The CDR3 contains 14 residues. Germline CDR1 is MNHEY and CDR2 is SMNVEV (reference sequence). Here the CDR3 DNA reads TGTGCCAGCAGTAGCCCCAGGGTCACAGATACGCAGTATTTT. Encoded protein: CASSSPRVTDTQYF.

The V call is TRBV6-5, the J call TRBJ1-2, with TRBD1 as a possible D gene (6 bases). The CDR3 totals 19 residues. The germline V gene encodes CDR1 MNHEY and CDR2 SVGAGI. Trimming shortened V by 2 bases and J by 4 bases, and 26 bases separated the two germline ends. CDR3 bases: TGTGCCAGCAGTTACACGAGGGCCAGGGGCGGACCGTTGGGCTATGGCTACACCTTC. Amino acids: CASSYTRARGGPLGYGYTF.